Included here is one T cell receptor (beta chain) sequence, with context. Being off target in a library aimed at alpha chains, this beta chain has a size of little meaning. This sample is drawn from a study of spatial heterogeneity in lung cancer. Turning to the study itself: Detection consistently yielded more beta chains than alpha chains. Across the raw uncorrected reads, a unique TCR and UMI combination was observed, on average, more than ten times.

Individual TCR cDNA molecules each bore their own unique molecular identifier. MiXCR, run by TCRdb on the 5' RACE reads, gives a single entry per CDR3 protein. This sample carries some 4,100 distinct CDR3 sequences, around 25% of them seen once, and the ten largest clones take roughly 26%. Time point indicated: sample taken at primary tumor resection. Unsorted tumor, nontumor lung tissue or cryopreserved PBMC supplied the whole RNA. Samples were donated by 72 untreated early-stage non-small cell lung cancer patients. Trimming took 4 bases from V and 4 from J, leaving 21 bases between them. Germline-derived CDR1 and CDR2 are KGHSH and LQKENI. The CDR3 spans 17 residues.

This sequence was found in a female donor with early-stage non-small cell lung cancer. The V gene is TRBV18, the J gene TRBJ2-3; a possible D gene is TRBD2 (6 bases). The starting material was PBMCs, obtained at surgery. The CDR3 DNA reads as TGTGCCAGCTCACTAATCGCCGCTAGCGCGACGGCAGATACGCAGTATTTT. This encodes CASSLIAASATADTQYF.